This T cell receptor beta chain comes out of a study of blood T cell repertoires in COVID-19. TCRdb keeps only in-frame clones here, not all; method: immunoSEQ multiplex PCR. This sample carries fewer than 85,000 clones, around four fifths of them seen once, and the ten largest clones take roughly a fifth. Looked up from germline, CDR1 is MGHRA and CDR2 is YSYEKL. This CDR3 region has 13 residues. V gave up 7 bases and J gave up 3 bases, with 12 bases separating them. The clonotype originates from a man between 60 and 70 years old with acute or convalescent COVID-19. V gene TRBV4-1 combines with J gene TRBJ1-1; TRBD1 is a possible D gene (5 bases). Sequencing used peripheral blood. DNA of the CDR3: TGCGCCAGCACCGGGGGTATCTACACTGAAGCTTTCTTT. Its protein product is CASTGGIYTEAFF.